These T cell receptor beta chains were read from a single sample in a study of response to subunit inactivated influenza vaccine. TCRdb independently ran MiXCR on the RT-PCR reads; one entry per CDR3 protein. The sample includes about 540,000 distinct CDR3 sequences, approximately 22% of them seen just once. In addition, the sample was reused for a study of T cells expressing NK-cell markers.

The specimen was CD4+ T cells sorted from PBMCs, collected about 11 days after vaccination. The receptors come from a man aged 45-65 years who received an inactivated influenza vaccine. Both conserved end residues are part of each CDR3. The order of the fields is V gene, J gene, CDR3 protein.

TRBV3-1	TRBJ1-1	CASSQDGLKAFF
TRBV11-2	TRBJ2-7	CASSLYLSGGGLTYEQYF
TRBV12-5	TRBJ2-3	CASGFLRYASTDTQYF
TRBV7-6	TRBJ1-1	CASSFTRGEAFF
TRBV18	TRBJ2-7	CASSPRTEQYF
TRBV7-2	TRBJ2-6	CASSAGTGVPGANVLTF
TRBV4-3	TRBJ2-3	CASSQTNQRLDPQYF
TRBV29-1	TRBJ2-7	CSVVVSGDREQYF
TRBV4-1	TRBJ2-1	CASSQDRDRGPAQFF
TRBV28	TRBJ2-1	CASSFYELAGVNEQFF
TRBV7-9	TRBJ2-1	CASSLAAGHYNEQFF
TRBV21-1	TRBJ2-7	CASYAAGVIGYEQYF
TRBV4-2	TRBJ1-3	CASSQEAPSSGNTIYF
TRBV2	TRBJ1-5	CASNPDSLPNQPQHF
TRBV5-1	TRBJ2-7	CASMDGYEQYF
TRBV19	TRBJ1-1	CASSIGGSTEAFF
TRBV20-1	TRBJ1-1	CSAPGQVNTEAFF
TRBV10-3	TRBJ2-5	CAISMGLAGQETQYF